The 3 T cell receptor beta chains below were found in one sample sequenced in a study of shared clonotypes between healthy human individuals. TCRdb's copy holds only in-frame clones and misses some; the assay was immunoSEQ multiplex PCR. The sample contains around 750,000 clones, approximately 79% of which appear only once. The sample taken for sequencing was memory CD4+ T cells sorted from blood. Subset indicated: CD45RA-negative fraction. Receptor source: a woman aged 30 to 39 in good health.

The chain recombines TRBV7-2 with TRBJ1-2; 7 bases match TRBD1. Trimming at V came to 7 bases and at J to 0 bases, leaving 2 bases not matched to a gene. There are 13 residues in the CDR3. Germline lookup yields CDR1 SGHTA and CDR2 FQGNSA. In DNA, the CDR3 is TGTGCCAGCACGGACAGGACTAACTATGGCTACACCTTC. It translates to CASTDRTNYGYTF.

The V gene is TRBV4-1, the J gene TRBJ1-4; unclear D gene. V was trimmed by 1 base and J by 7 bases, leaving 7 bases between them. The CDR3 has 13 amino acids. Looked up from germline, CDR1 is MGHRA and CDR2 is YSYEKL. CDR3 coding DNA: TGCGCCAGCAGCCAAGCGACCCCTGAAAAACTGTTTTTT. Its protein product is CASSQATPEKLFF.

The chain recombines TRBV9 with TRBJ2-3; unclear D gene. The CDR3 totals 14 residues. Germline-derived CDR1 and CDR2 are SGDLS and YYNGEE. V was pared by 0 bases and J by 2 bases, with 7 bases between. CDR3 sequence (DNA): TGTGCCAGCAGCGTAGAAGGGTTCACAGATACGCAGTATTTT. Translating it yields CASSVEGFTDTQYF.